Presented here are 7 T cell receptor beta chains from one specimen sequenced in a study of T cell responses to AZD1222 COVID-19 vaccine. Produced via immunoSEQ multiplex PCR; TCRdb's table is partial and in-frame only. There are about 110,000 clones in the sample; about 93% occur only once, and less than 25% lies in the top ten. Here the sequenced sample was peripheral blood, taken on day 0 of AZD1222 vaccination. These receptor sequences come from an adult in good health.

The CDR3 DNA reads TGTGCCAGCAGTTACGCCGGACAGGGAACCTACGAGCAGTACTTC. The encoded protein is CASSYAGQGTYEQYF. The chain has TRBV6-5 and TRBJ2-7; 8 nucleotides agree with TRBD1. V shed 2 bases, J shed 2 bases, and the junction held 5 bases outside the gene matches. CDR1 and CDR2 from the germline V gene are MNHEY and SVGAGI. The length of the CDR3 is 15 residues.

The chain has TRBV10-3 and TRBJ1-2; TRBD1 matches 12 bases. V gave up 4 bases and J gave up 8 bases; unmatched junction bases: 8. The CDR3 has 15 residues. Germline lookup yields CDR1 ENHRY and CDR2 SYGVKD. CDR3 amino acids: CAISAPGQGARGYTF. Here the CDR3 DNA reads TGTGCCATCAGTGCCCCGGGACAGGGGGCTCGAGGCTACACCTTC.

This clone turned up a few times. This chain links TRBV18 with TRBJ1-2, with no clear D. The CDR3 has 13 residues. V was cut by 3 bases and J by 8 bases, with 13 bases left in between. CDR1 KGHSH and CDR2 LQKENI come from the germline V gene. The CDR3 loop reads CASSPWSQTGYTF. The CDR3 region has the DNA TGTGCCAGCTCACCGTGGTCACAGACGGGCTACACCTTC. Full variable domain (outside the CDR3, taken from reference TRBV18 and TRBJ1-2): NAGVMQNPRHLVRRRGQEARLRCSPMKGHSHVYWYRQLPEEGLKFMVYLQKENIIDESGMPKERFSAEFPKEGPSILRIQQVVRGDSAAYFCASSPWSQTGYTFGSGTRLTVV.

The CDR3 here is CAITTVYEQYF. In DNA, the CDR3 is TGTGCCATCACGACAGTCTACGAGCAGTACTTC. The gene calls are TRBV3-1 (or the pseudogene TRBV3-2) and TRBJ2-7; tentative D call: TRBD1 (5 bases). This CDR3 comprises 11 residues. The V gene lost 10 bases and the J gene lost 3 bases, with 10 bases spanning the gap. Germline V CDR1 and CDR2: LGHDT, YNNKEL (reference sequence).

The V gene is TRBV5-1, the J gene TRBJ2-7; TRBD2 agrees at 13 bases. There are 14 residues in the CDR3. Germline V gene sequence: CDR1 SGHRS, CDR2 YFSETQ. V lost 6 bases and J lost 2; bases outside the gene matches: 2. CDR3 bases: TGCGCCAGCACCGGACTAGCGGGGGCCTACGAGCAGTACTTC. As protein: CASTGLAGAYEQYF.

The J gene is TRBJ2-2, the V gene TRBV6-2 or TRBV6-3; 10 bases line up with TRBD2. V trimming: 4 bases; J trimming: 4 bases; junction bases outside the gene matches: 6. Germline V lookup: CDR1 MNHEY, CDR2 SVGEGT. The CDR3 is made up of 16 amino acids. CDR3 region: CASSSELAGRTGELFF. The DNA for the CDR3 is TGTGCCAGCAGTTCCGAACTAGCGGGGCGCACCGGGGAGCTGTTTTTT.

This chain joins TRBV2 and TRBJ1-1; tentatively, D is TRBD1 (5 bases). Germline-derived CDR1 and CDR2 are SNHLY and FYNNEI. CDR3 length: 11 residues. Deletions cut 4 bases from V and 11 bases from J, with 11 bases between. This chain's CDR3 is CASSVSREAFF. The CDR3 region has the DNA TGTGCCAGCAGTGTTTCCAGGGAGGCTTTCTTT. The full variable domain, completed using reference TRBV2 and TRBJ1-1, is EPEVTQTPSHQVTQMGQEVILRCVPISNHLYFYWYRQILGQKVEFLVSFYNNEISEKSEIFDDQFSVERPDGSNFTLKIRSTKLEDSAMYFCASSVSREAFFGQGTRLTVV.